The 19 T cell receptor beta chains presented below share a single source sample, sequenced in a study of blood T cell repertoires in COVID-19. The repertoire was sequenced with immunoSEQ multiplex PCR; TCRdb's copy has only in-frame clones and lacks some. Here the sample spans some 13,000 clones, about nine tenths being singletons. Input material: peripheral blood. These TCRs come from a woman in her sixties or seventies with active COVID-19.

To note about this clone: Germline and junction disagree at one end, which may indicate a read error. This sequence joins TRBV11-2 and TRBJ2-3, with TRBD1 identical over 8 bases. CDR1 is SGHAT and CDR2 is FQNNGV in the germline V gene. CDR3 length: 16 amino acids. The CDR3 sequence: CASSQRPGTGEDAQYF. CDR3 coding DNA: TGTGCCAGCAGCCAACGACCCGGGACAGGCGAAGATGCGCAGTATTTT.

This clone is a singleton in its sample. The chain recombines TRBV6-2 or TRBV6-3 with TRBJ2-7, with D hard to call. Between the trimmed V and J ends, which lost 2 bases and 5 bases, there was a span of 7 bases. The length of the CDR3 is 12 residues. The germline CDR1 and CDR2 sequences are MNHEY and SVGEGT. CDR3 residues: CASSYPSDEQYF. In nucleotides, the CDR3 is TGTGCCAGCAGTTACCCTTCGGACGAGCAGTACTTC.

This chain joins TRBV4-3 and TRBJ2-6, with 10 bases fitting TRBD1. The CDR3 is 19 residues long. With V trimmed by 1 base and J by 0 bases, 6 bases remained unmatched. Germline-derived CDR1 and CDR2 are LGHNA and YSLEER. The CDR3 region has the DNA TGCGCCAGCAGCCAAGGACAGGACAGGGGGACCTCTGGGGCCAACGTCCTGACTTTC. Protein sequence: CASSQGQDRGTSGANVLTF.

There are a few counts of this clone. The chain uses TRBV29-1 and TRBJ1-2; 7 positions match TRBD1. Germline V gene data show CDR1 as SQVTM and CDR2 as ANQGSEA. J lost 0 bases, V lost 2 bases, and 3 bases had no gene match. This CDR3 has 14 amino acids. In DNA form, the CDR3 reads TGCAGCGTTGAACCCGGGACAGCTAACTATGGCTACACCTTC. Amino acid sequence: CSVEPGTANYGYTF.

This clone showed up just a few times. This chain joins TRBV28 and TRBJ1-2; 7 bases match TRBD1. Germline V gives CDR1 MDHEN, CDR2 SYDVKM. This CDR3 spans 16 amino acids. The V segment lost 1 base and the J segment 4 bases; nucleotides outside the gene matches: 9. The CDR3 sequence is CASSLSRTGGTYGYTF. CDR3 DNA sequence: TGTGCCAGCAGTTTATCTCGGACAGGAGGTACCTATGGCTACACCTTC.

The CDR3 protein is CASSLSGEQFF. The DNA for the CDR3 is TGTGCCAGCAGTTTATCGGGTGAGCAGTTCTTC. This chain uses TRBV28 with TRBJ2-1; D unclear. Germline V gene data show CDR1 as MDHEN and CDR2 as SYDVKM. CDR3 length: 11 residues. V dropped 1 base and J dropped 9 bases, with 4 bases sitting between them.

This chain uses TRBV11-3 with TRBJ2-1, with 9 bases lining up with TRBD2. The CDR3 contains 17 residues. Germline lookup yields CDR1 SGHNT and CDR2 YENEEA. V trimming: 5 bases; J trimming: 0 bases; junction bases outside the gene matches: 8. The CDR3 region is CASSLTSGKSSYNEQFF. The CDR3 DNA reads as TGTGCCAGCAGCCTGACTAGCGGTAAGAGCTCCTACAATGAGCAGTTCTTC. Complete variable domain (other parts from reference TRBV11-3 and TRBJ2-1): EAGVVQSPRYKIIEKKQPVAFWCNPISGHNTLYWYLQNLGQGPELLIRYENEEAVDDSQLPKDRFSAERLKGVDSTLKIQPAELGDSAVYLCASSLTSGKSSYNEQFFGPGTRLTVL.

The chain combines TRBV27 with TRBJ1-2, with 7 bases lining up with TRBD1. This CDR3 is 12 amino acids long. Germline CDR1 and CDR2: MNHEY and SMNVEV (reference sequence). V shed 5 bases and J 7 bases; nucleotides not matched to a gene: 4. CDR3 sequence reads: CASSANRGGYTF. In DNA form, the CDR3 reads TGTGCCAGCAGTGCCAACAGGGGTGGCTACACCTTC.

This chain joins TRBV6-6 and TRBJ2-3, with a tentative D call TRBD2 (5 bases). Trimming cost V 2 bases and J 11 bases, with 14 bases left between them. The CDR3 spans 13 residues. CDR1 is MNHNY, CDR2 SVGAGI, per germline (reference sequence). In DNA form, the CDR3 reads TGTGCCAGCAGTTACCCTGTCACTAGGGAGCAGTATTTT. This encodes CASSYPVTREQYF.

The J gene is TRBJ2-2, the V gene TRBV2; TRBD1 aligns across 7 bases. Germline values: CDR1 SNHLY, CDR2 FYNNEI. This CDR3 region has 15 residues. Trimming removed 7 bases from V and 5 bases from J; junction bases left unmatched: 10. The CDR3 region has the DNA TGTGCCAGCAAGTACGCAGGGGGTTATACCGGGGAGCTGTTTTTT. This translates into CASKYAGGYTGELFF.

The CDR3 here is CASSPAGRDSYEQYF. CDR3 sequence (DNA): TGTGCCAGCAGTCCCGCGGGACGAGACTCCTACGAGCAGTACTTC. The chain employs TRBV28 and TRBJ2-7; a weak D match, TRBD2 (6 bases). The V gene lost 5 bases and the J gene lost 0 bases, with 14 bases spanning the gap. The CDR3 runs to 15 residues. Germline V gene data show CDR1 as MDHEN and CDR2 as SYDVKM.

V usage is TRBV3-1 (or the pseudogene TRBV3-2) and J usage is TRBJ2-2, with 10 bases matching TRBD1. CDR1 and CDR2 (germline): LGHDT, YNNKEL (reference sequence). The CDR3 spans 16 residues. After removal of 4 bases from V and 2 bases from J, the junction contained 4 bases not matched to a gene. This chain's CDR3 is CASSPGQGYNTGELFF. As DNA, the CDR3 is TGTGCCAGCAGCCCGGGACAGGGGTATAACACCGGGGAGCTGTTTTTT.

CDR3 loop: CAWEKAGYGYTF. The DNA of the CDR3 is TGTGCCTGGGAAAAGGCAGGGTATGGCTACACCTTC. V and J are TRBV30 and TRBJ1-2; TRBD1 is a possible D gene (5 bases). Trimming removed 5 bases from V and 5 bases from J, with 12 bases in between. Germline CDR1 and CDR2: GTSNPN and SVGIG (reference sequence). The CDR3 consists of 12 residues.

The chain is built from TRBV11-3 and TRBJ2-1; D is ambiguous. The CDR3 length is 17 residues. The germline CDR1 and CDR2 sequences are SGHNT and YENEEA. Between the trimmed V and J ends, which lost 0 bases and 0 bases, there was a span of 12 bases. The CDR3 reads CASSLDYPRSSYNEQFF. In nucleotides, the CDR3 is TGTGCCAGCAGCTTAGACTACCCACGAAGCTCCTACAATGAGCAGTTCTTC.

The J gene is TRBJ2-7, the V gene TRBV14; TRBD1 is a possible D gene (6 bases). The germline V and J ends were trimmed by 3 bases and 1 base, with 13 bases remaining between them. Germline V lookup: CDR1 SGHDN, CDR2 FVKESK. This CDR3 is built from 15 residues. The CDR3 here is CASSHLPTGSYEQYF. CDR3 in DNA: TGTGCCAGCAGCCATCTCCCGACAGGATCCTACGAGCAGTACTTC.

V gene TRBV10-1 combines with J gene TRBJ2-1; maybe TRBD2 (5 bases). This CDR3 is 18 amino acids long. The V end was cut by 0 bases, the J end by 2 bases, with 17 bases between. Germline values: CDR1 WNHNN, CDR2 SYGVQD (reference sequence). The CDR3 protein is CASSESIPGEEPYNEQFF. The CDR3 DNA reads as TGCGCCAGCAGTGAGTCGATCCCCGGGGAAGAGCCCTACAATGAGCAGTTCTTC.

The CDR3 protein is CASSLGLSRGTAYEQYF. The CDR3 nucleotides read TGTGCCAGCAGCTTAGGCCTTAGTAGGGGAACCGCCTACGAGCAGTACTTC. The gene calls are TRBV7-2 and TRBJ2-7, with a possible D match to TRBD1 (5 bases). The germline V gene has CDR1 SGHTA and CDR2 FQGNSA. Trimming removed 1 base at V and 2 bases at J, with 18 bases between. This CDR3 region has 17 residues.

The rearrangement links TRBV3-1 (or the pseudogene TRBV3-2) to TRBJ1-2; D remains unclear. Trimming took 0 bases from V and 4 from J, leaving 21 bases between them. The CDR3 runs to 18 residues. Germline V gives CDR1 LGHDT, CDR2 YNNKEL (reference sequence). CDR3 loop: CASSQDQAGRLTSYGYTF. As DNA, the CDR3 is TGTGCCAGCAGCCAAGATCAGGCAGGTCGGCTAACTTCCTATGGCTACACCTTC.

The chain employs TRBV19 and TRBJ1-2; no reliable D call. Germline V gene lookup returns CDR1 LNHDA and CDR2 SQIVND (reference sequence). The CDR3 length is 13 residues. V was trimmed by 6 bases and J by 8 bases, leaving 16 bases between them. CDR3 region: CASSPEVHTGYTF. CDR3 coding DNA: TGTGCCAGTAGCCCAGAGGTTCACACGGGCTACACCTTC.